The 5 T cell receptor beta chains below were found in one sample sequenced in a study of breast tumors, draining lymph nodes, adjacent tissues. MiXCR was run by TCRdb on the multiplex PCR reads, yielding one entry per CDR3 protein. Among a few hundred thousand distinct CDR3 sequences listed, around 34% were seen once. Breast cancer patients provided tissue from their axillary draining lymph nodes. Sequences were obtained from axillary lymph node tissue. These receptor sequences come from a female donor with breast cancer. Some clones in this sample may be carry-over from other donors' samples.

The J gene is TRBJ1-1, the V gene TRBV9; D gene unclear. Trimming removed 0 bases from V and 3 bases from J, with 6 bases in between. Germline V lookup: CDR1 SGDLS, CDR2 YYNGEE. The CDR3 loop spans 13 amino acids. The CDR3 nucleotides read TGTGCCAGCAGCGTAGAGGAGGACACTGAAGCTTTCTTT. Translating gives CASSVEEDTEAFF.

As concerns this clonotype: Relative to the germline gene, one junction end is altered; a read error may explain this. This CDR3 reads CASSRDSSTDTQSF. The CDR3 DNA follows: TGTGCCAGCAGCCGAGACAGTAGCACAGATACGCAGTCTTTT. V and J are TRBV9 and TRBJ2-3; maybe TRBD1 (5 bases). This CDR3 region has 14 residues. CDR1 SGDLS and CDR2 YYNGEE come from the germline V gene.

This clonotype was picked up a small number of times. This sequence may be a read error, since a much larger clone differs from it by one base. The rearrangement uses TRBV9 and TRBJ1-2, with D tentatively TRBD1 (5 bases). Germline assignment: CDR1 SGDLS and CDR2 YYNGEE. The CDR3 loop spans 15 amino acids. The DNA of the CDR3 is TGTGCCAGCAGCGCGCAGACAGACGCTAACTATGGCTCCACCTTC. It is translated as CASSAQTDANYGSTF.

Details on this clonotype: The conserved final phenylalanine or tryptophan is absent from the CDR3, which likely points to a read error. No DNA is shown, since the ends of the CDR3 on it are uncertain; the CDR3 is the one TCRdb lists. V gene TRBV7-3 combines with J gene TRBJ2-6; the listed D gene, TRBD2, was not tested against the DNA. 8 amino acids form the CDR3, both terminal residues included. Germline values: CDR1 SGHTA, CDR2 FQGTGA. CDR3 in amino acids: CASSLPAS.

This clonotype has a handful of counts. This chain links TRBV7-2 with TRBJ2-6, with 7 bases aligning to TRBD1. The CDR3 extends over 14 amino acids. Per germline, CDR1 SGHTA and CDR2 FQGNSA. Trimming removed 5 bases from V and 4 bases from J; junction bases left unmatched: 2. The CDR3: CASSLGQGANVLTF. The DNA of the CDR3 is TGTGCCAGCAGCCTGGGACAGGGGGCCAACGTCCTGACTTTC.